The rows below give T cell receptor beta chains drawn from one sample of a study of neurological immune-mediated disorders. TCRdb fed the 5' RACE reads into MiXCR, producing one record per CDR3 protein. The data hold more than 50,000 distinct CDR3 sequences, with nearly 25% observed a single time. Sample: PBMCs. The receptors come from a man between 60 and 70 years old with HTLV-1-associated myelopathy (HAM/TSP). CDR3s include the opening cysteine and the closing phenylalanine or tryptophan. Each record gives: V gene, clone size, D gene, J gene, CDR3 DNA, CDR3 protein. A D gene is named only where the DNA matches it firmly. The size entry is marked missing in some rows and otherwise reads once, few, many or a size class.

TRBV7-8	many	.	TRBJ2-7	TGTGCCAGCAGCTTAAGGCGGACTCTTACAACCTACGAGCAGTACTTC	CASSLRRTLTTYEQYF
TRBV20-1	many	TRBD2	TRBJ2-7	TGCAGTGTTCAAGAAGCGGGAGTAGCCTACGAGCAGTACTTC	CSVQEAGVAYEQYF
TRBV20-1	.	TRBD2	TRBJ2-1	TGCAGTGCTAGGGGGGCTAGCGGGTTGAGCTCCTACAATGAGCAGTTCTTC	CSARGASGLSSYNEQFF
TRBV5-1	many	TRBD1	TRBJ2-7	TGCGCCAGCAGCACACGGACAGGGCTGGCCGAGCAGTACTTC	CASSTRTGLAEQYF
TRBV3-1	many	.	TRBJ1-1	TGTGCCAGCAGCCAAATTGGGACTGAAGCTTTCTTT	CASSQIGTEAFF
TRBV10-3	.	.	TRBJ1-1	TGTGCCATCAGTGCCGGCAGGGCCACTGAAGCTTTCTTT	CAISAGRATEAFF
TRBV5-1	.	.	TRBJ2-7	TGCGCCAGCAGCCCAGTGACGGATAGCTCCTACGAGCAGTACTTC	CASSPVTDSSYEQYF
TRBV6-6	many	.	TRBJ2-3	TGTGCCAGCAGGGGGCGGGATACGCAGTATTTT	CASRGRDTQYF
TRBV7-8	.	TRBD2	TRBJ2-7	TGTGCCAGCAGCCTGGGACTAGCGGTGTCCTACGAGCAGTACTTC	CASSLGLAVSYEQYF
TRBV7-2	medium-sized	.	TRBJ2-5	TGTGCCAGCAGCCGATCCCGATCGGGAGAGACCCAGTACTTC	CASSRSRSGETQYF
TRBV4-1	many	TRBD2	TRBJ2-7	TGCGCCAGCAGCCAATCCCCAGCGGGAGGGTTATACGAGCAGTACTTC	CASSQSPAGGLYEQYF
TRBV28	many	.	TRBJ2-1	TGTGCCAGCAGTTTATTTGCGGTCGAGGACAATGAGCAGTTCTTC	CASSLFAVEDNEQFF
TRBV24-1	many	.	TRBJ2-1	TGTGCCACCAGTGCCCCTTCAGGACAGAAGACCTCCTACAATGAGCAGTTCTTC	CATSAPSGQKTSYNEQFF
TRBV13	many	TRBD1	TRBJ1-2	TGTGCCAGCAGCTTAGGCCGTGGCACAGGGGCATCTGGCTACACCTTC	CASSLGRGTGASGYTF
TRBV5-6	many	.	TRBJ1-2	TGTGCCAGCAGCCGCGGACAGCGCGGCTATGGCTACACCTTC	CASSRGQRGYGYTF
TRBV6-2/TRBV6-3	many	TRBD1	TRBJ2-7	TGTGCCAGCAGTCGCCCCCCGGGACAGGGCTACGAGCAGTACTTC	CASSRPPGQGYEQYF
TRBV28	.	.	TRBJ1-5	TGTGCCAGCAGTCTCCCGGGCGAGGTTAGCAATCAGCCCCAGCATTTT	CASSLPGEVSNQPQHF
TRBV20-1	many	.	TRBJ2-7	TGCAGTGCTAGAGATACGGTGCTCCGGGACCCTTACTCCTACGAGCAGTACTTC	CSARDTVLRDPYSYEQYF
TRBV20-1	.	.	TRBJ2-1	TGCAGTGCTAGAGTTGACCCCTACAATGAGCAGTTCTTC	CSARVDPYNEQFF
TRBV12-3/TRBV12-4	.	.	TRBJ1-1	TGTGCCAGCAGTCCGTCTGTTGGCAGGAACACTGAAGCTTTCTTT	CASSPSVGRNTEAFF
TRBV5-1	many	.	TRBJ2-1	TGCGCCAGCAGCCGCCGGGGAAACGACAATGAGCAGTTCTTC	CASSRRGNDNEQFF
TRBV5-1	many	.	TRBJ1-1	TGCGCCAGCAGCTTGGGGGCAGTGGTGGGCACTGAAGCTTTCTTT	CASSLGAVVGTEAFF
TRBV7-8	many	.	TRBJ2-5	TGTGCCAGCAGCTTAGTTAGGAGGGAGACCCAGTACTTC	CASSLVRRETQYF
TRBV2	many	.	TRBJ2-2	TGTGCCAGCCCCCCTAGACCGCTTCCCGGGGAGCTGTTTTTT	CASPPRPLPGELFF
TRBV3-1	many	TRBD2	TRBJ2-1	TGTGCCAGCAGCCAAGCCGTGGGAGGGAAGGAGCAGTTCTTC	CASSQAVGGKEQFF
TRBV6-5	many	TRBD2	TRBJ2-5	TGTGCCACATCCCCCCCGGGACTAGCGGGAGAAGAGACCCAGTACTTC	CATSPPGLAGEETQYF
TRBV20-1	.	.	TRBJ1-5	TGCAGTGCAGCGTTGGGGCCAGCCCTTAATCAGCCCCAGCATTTT	CSAALGPALNQPQHF
TRBV5-1	many	TRBD1	TRBJ1-3	TGCGCCAGCAGCGGAACAGGGGGAGCTGGAAACACCATATATTTT	CASSGTGGAGNTIYF
TRBV5-6	many	.	TRBJ2-1	TGTGCCAGCAGCTTGGCCGGGGTGGTTCACAATGAGCAGTTCTTC	CASSLAGVVHNEQFF
TRBV12-3/TRBV12-4	many	.	TRBJ2-5	TGTGCCAGCAGCTCTCCCCGGGACATACGAGGGGAGACCCAGTACTTC	CASSSPRDIRGETQYF
TRBV4-1	many	.	TRBJ1-5	TGCGCCAGCAGCCAAGATGGGGGCAGGGGCAATCAGCCCCAGCATTTT	CASSQDGGRGNQPQHF
TRBV27	many	.	TRBJ2-2	TGTGCCAGCACCCCTGGGCGAGGGAACACCGGGGAGCTGTTTTTT	CASTPGRGNTGELFF
TRBV7-6	many	.	TRBJ1-6	TGTGCCAGCAGCCCCCCGGGGGATTCACCCCTCCACTTT	CASSPPGDSPLHF
TRBV5-1	many	TRBD1	TRBJ2-3	TGCGCCAGCAAAGGGGGCCCACCGGGCCCCGGGAGCACAGATACGCAGTATTTT	CASKGGPPGPGSTDTQYF
TRBV7-2	few	.	TRBJ2-2	TGTGCCAGCAGCTTAGTAATGGGGGTCACCGGGGAGCTGTTTTTT	CASSLVMGVTGELFF
TRBV3-1	many	.	TRBJ2-5	TGTGCCAGCAGCCCCCAAGTCAGCGTACGGGAGACCCAGTACTTC	CASSPQVSVRETQYF
TRBV29-1	many	TRBD1	TRBJ2-5	TGCAGCGTTGAAGATGCGACAGGGGGCCCGGAGACCCAGTACTTC	CSVEDATGGPETQYF
TRBV3-1	many	TRBD1	TRBJ1-1	TGTGCCAGCAGCCAGGGGACAGTCACTACTGAAGCTTTCTTT	CASSQGTVTTEAFF
TRBV12-3/TRBV12-4	many	TRBD1	TRBJ2-2	TGTGCCAGCGGGACAGATTTCACCGGGGAGCTGTTTTTT	CASGTDFTGELFF
TRBV20-1	.	.	TRBJ2-3	TGCAGTGCCCCCCTGGTGGGATTTGGTGATACGCAGTATTTT	CSAPLVGFGDTQYF
TRBV19	.	.	TRBJ1-1	TGTGCCAGTAGTAGGGGGGCGCTGAACACTGAAGCTTTCTTT	CASSRGALNTEAFF
TRBV6-1	many	.	TRBJ1-1	TGTGCCAGCAGTGAGGGGGATGTCCTAACGGCTTTCTTT	CASSEGDVLTAFF
TRBV5-1	many	TRBD1	TRBJ2-3	TGCGCCAGCAGCTTGTTCCCGACAGGGGAGGTAGATACGCAGTATTTT	CASSLFPTGEVDTQYF
TRBV20-1	.	TRBD2	TRBJ2-2	TGCAGTGCTAGAGATACGAGGAGCGGGGCGAACACCGGGGAGCTGTTTTTT	CSARDTRSGANTGELFF
TRBV5-1	.	TRBD2	TRBJ2-5	TGCGCCAGCAGCTTGGAGCCGGGACTACAAGAGACCCAGTACTTC	CASSLEPGLQETQYF
TRBV12-3/TRBV12-4	.	.	TRBJ2-5	TGTGCCAGCAGTTTACAAAGGGAGACCCAGTACTTC	CASSLQRETQYF
TRBV5-1	.	TRBD1	TRBJ2-5	TGCGCCAGCAGCTCCGGACAGGGGGGTACTCTTATCCAAGAGACCCAGTACTTC	CASSSGQGGTLIQETQYF
TRBV4-1	many	.	TRBJ1-2	TGCGCCAGCGGTATCGGGACGGACTACTATGGCTACACCTTC	CASGIGTDYYGYTF
TRBV28	few	.	TRBJ2-7	TGTGCCAGCAGTTTATTGCAGGCCGAGCAGTACTTC	CASSLLQAEQYF
TRBV2	.	TRBD1	TRBJ2-3	TGTGCCAGCAGCCGACAGGGCCCAGATACGCAGTATTTT	CASSRQGPDTQYF
TRBV6-2/TRBV6-3	many	TRBD1	TRBJ2-4	TGTGCCAGCAGTTACTCGACAGGGTCTGCCAAAAACATTCAGTACTTC	CASSYSTGSAKNIQYF
TRBV10-3	few	.	TRBJ1-1	TGTGCCATCAGTGAGTCGACCAGGTGGTCTGAAGCTTTCTTT	CAISESTRWSEAFF